The rows below give T cell receptor beta chains drawn from one sample of a study of T cell repertoires in cytomegalovirus infection. A single record per CDR3 protein comes from TCRdb applying MiXCR to the reads. Counted here are 750,000 to 950,000 distinct CDR3 sequences, about 27% occurring once; the ten biggest clones make up less than 15%. No antigen has been assigned to these receptors. This specimen was cultured CD8+ T cells from PBMCs, taken from culture after CMV antigen stimulation. The receptors shown here come from a human donor in good health (CMV status not recorded). Some clones in this sample may be carry-over from other donors' samples. Both conserved end residues are part of each CDR3. D genes are given only for firm matches. The size entry is marked missing in some rows and otherwise reads once, few, many or a size class.

j_gene	abundance	v_gene	d_gene	CDR3aa	CDR3nt
TRBJ2-7	-	TRBV7-9	-	CASSLTAEEQYF	TGTGCCAGCAGCTTAACGGCAGAGGAGCAGTACTTC
TRBJ2-1	-	TRBV20-1	TRBD1	CSAAPPTGYNEQFF	TGCAGTGCCGCCCCTCCGACAGGGTACAATGAGCAGTTCTTC
TRBJ1-5	-	TRBV12-5	-	CASGLATHSNQPQHF	TGTGCTAGTGGCCTTGCCACTCATAGCAATCAGCCCCAGCATTTT
TRBJ1-1	once	TRBV27	-	CASSPNSGGGAFF	TGTGCCAGCAGTCCGAACTCCGGGGGTGGAGCTTTCTTT
TRBJ2-5	few	TRBV6-6	TRBD2	CASMWTSGGQETQYF	TGTGCCAGCATGTGGACTAGCGGGGGCCAAGAGACCCAGTACTTC
TRBJ1-4	once	TRBV6-5	-	CASRPEGIRGEKLFF	TGTGCCAGCAGACCGGAGGGCATTCGGGGTGAAAAACTGTTTTTT
TRBJ1-4	-	TRBV24-1	TRBD1	CATIDPGQLNEKLFF	TGTGCCACCATCGATCCGGGACAGCTTAATGAAAAACTGTTTTTT
TRBJ2-1	few	TRBV6-1	-	CASSEYSTVPNDEQFF	TGTGCCAGCAGTGAATACTCGACCGTACCAAACGATGAGCAGTTCTTC
TRBJ1-1	-	TRBV27	TRBD1	CASSHRGTKTEAFF	TGTGCCAGCAGTCACAGGGGAACCAAAACTGAAGCTTTCTTT
TRBJ1-2	many	TRBV7-9	TRBD1	CASSLGQGNNYGYTF	TGTGCCAGCAGCTTGGGACAGGGGAACAACTATGGCTACACCTTC
TRBJ1-2	medium-sized	TRBV7-2	-	CASSLGSGASGYTF	TGTGCCAGCAGCTTAGGATCGGGGGCTAGTGGCTACACCTTC
TRBJ2-7	-	TRBV6-6	TRBD1	CASGQGPTYEQYF	TGTGCCAGTGGACAGGGACCAACCTACGAGCAGTACTTC
TRBJ1-2	-	TRBV5-6	TRBD1	CASSFTPGGGGSGYTF	TGTGCCAGCAGCTTTACCCCAGGGGGCGGCGGATCTGGCTACACCTTC
TRBJ2-5	few	TRBV6-6	TRBD2	CASSYPPLAGGGETQYF	TGTGCCAGCAGTTACCCTCCTCTAGCGGGGGGAGGAGAGACCCAGTACTTC
TRBJ2-7	-	TRBV27	-	CACGSFGRSYEQYF	TGTGCCTGCGGTTCGTTCGGTAGGTCCTACGAGCAGTACTTC
TRBJ1-5	-	TRBV28	-	CASSLDDRVRNQPQHF	TGTGCCAGCAGTTTGGATGATAGGGTAAGGAATCAGCCCCAGCATTTT
TRBJ1-5	few	TRBV28	-	CASSLTYSNQPQHF	TGTGCCAGCAGTTTAACGTATAGCAATCAGCCCCAGCATTTT
TRBJ2-1	-	TRBV2	-	CASSGTLGTLGDEQFF	TGTGCCAGCAGCGGAACGCTGGGCACCCTGGGGGATGAGCAGTTCTTC
TRBJ1-1	-	TRBV4-1	-	CASSQESDLNTEAFF	TGCGCCAGCAGCCAAGAATCAGACCTCAACACTGAAGCTTTCTTT
TRBJ2-1	few	TRBV4-1	-	CASSPHWGESYNEQFF	TGCGCCAGCAGCCCCCACTGGGGGGAATCCTACAATGAGCAGTTCTTC
TRBJ2-7	few	TRBV7-9	-	CASSPETGSRVVWDF	TGTGCCAGCAGCCCGGAGACAGGTAGCAGGGTCGTTTGGGACTTC
TRBJ2-6	many	TRBV7-6	TRBD1	CASSLERQGAQSGANVLTF	TGTGCCAGCAGCCTTGAGAGGCAGGGGGCGCAGTCTGGGGCCAACGTCCTGACTTTC
TRBJ1-4	-	TRBV6-1	-	CASSDPLATNEKLFF	TGTGCCAGCAGTGATCCGTTGGCAACTAATGAAAAACTGTTTTTT
TRBJ2-1	-	TRBV19	-	CASSIFPGNEQFF	TGTGCCAGTAGTATTTTCCCCGGGAATGAGCAGTTCTTC
TRBJ2-1	-	TRBV20-1	TRBD1	CSARWGQGDNEQFF	TGCAGTGCTAGATGGGGACAGGGGGACAATGAGCAGTTCTTC
TRBJ2-1	few	TRBV7-6	-	CASSLGLGLRGEQFF	TGTGCCAGCAGCCTCGGATTAGGGCTCCGCGGTGAGCAGTTCTTC
TRBJ2-5	once	TRBV7-3	-	CASSFGGVKIQYF	TGTGCCAGCAGCTTCGGCGGGGTAAAGATCCAGTACTTC
TRBJ1-2	few	TRBV28	TRBD1	CASSDRDRVHGYTF	TGTGCCAGCAGTGACCGGGACAGGGTCCATGGCTACACCTTC
TRBJ2-7	few	TRBV29-1	TRBD2	CSVEEGGDSYEQYF	TGCAGCGTTGAAGAGGGGGGGGACTCCTACGAGCAGTACTTC
TRBJ1-1	few	TRBV5-4	-	CASSPQGPGVGTEAFF	TGTGCCAGCAGCCCTCAGGGTCCGGGGGTCGGCACTGAAGCTTTCTTT
TRBJ2-5	-	TRBV9	-	CASSAGSGQETQYF	TGTGCCAGCAGCGCAGGGAGTGGGCAAGAGACCCAGTACTTC